Presented here are 13 T cell receptor beta chains from one specimen sequenced in a study of blood T cells in healthy people across ages. Using a J-beta primer mix together with a sample-barcoded 5' primer, a second PCR was run for about 6 to 11 cycles. TCRdb re-called the 5' RACE reads with MiXCR, one entry per CDR3 protein. The sample has 800,000 to 950,000 distinct CDR3 sequences, just under 30% seen once. The sample was also reused in another study, on T cells of mothers and their children.

The sample comprised blood. The receptors stem from a middle-aged woman in good health.

This rearrangement joins TRBV12-3 or TRBV12-4 to TRBJ2-7; TRBD1 agrees at 7 bases. V lost 2 bases to trimming and J lost 2 bases; unmatched junction nucleotides: 6. The CDR3 has 15 residues. The CDR3 coding sequence is TGTGCCAGCAGTTTAATCGGGACAGTACCCTACGAGCAGTACTTC. The encoded protein is CASSLIGTVPYEQYF.

DNA of the CDR3: TGCAGTGCCAGCAGTTCCGGGACAGCCTACGAGCAGTACTTC. Protein product: CSASSSGTAYEQYF. The rearrangement uses TRBV20-1 and TRBJ2-5; 7 nucleotides agree with TRBD1. Judging by the DNA end, TRBJ2-7 fits better; the J call may be wrong. Germline lookup yields CDR1 DFQATT and CDR2 SNEGSKA (reference sequence). The CDR3 consists of 14 residues.

The V call is TRBV28, the J call TRBJ1-5; the D gene is possibly TRBD1 (6 bases). Deletions cut 4 bases from V and 7 bases from J, with 11 bases between. Germline CDR1 and CDR2: MDHEN and SYDVKM. The CDR3 spans 13 residues. The CDR3 is CASSSGTPQPQHF. The CDR3 DNA sequence: TGTGCCAGCAGTTCGGGGACACCCCAGCCCCAGCATTTT.

V is TRBV6-5 and J is TRBJ1-2; unclear D gene. The V gene's germline CDR1 is MNHEY and CDR2 SVGAGI. The CDR3 consists of 14 residues. With 6 bases removed from V and 8 bases from J, the gap between germline ends came to 19 bases. The CDR3 region has the DNA TGTGCCAGCAGGTTTAATGGTGGGAGGGAGGGCTACACCTTC. Encoded protein: CASRFNGGREGYTF.

The chain combines TRBV4-3 with TRBJ1-2, with 8 bases aligning to TRBD1. The CDR3 runs to 17 residues. V lost 0 bases, J lost 4 bases, and 10 bases stayed unmatched. CDR1 and CDR2 (germline): LGHNA, YSLEER. This chain's CDR3 is CASSQEGRTGGVYGYTF. CDR3 coding DNA: TGCGCCAGCAGCCAAGAAGGTAGAACAGGGGGAGTCTATGGCTACACCTTC.

V and J are TRBV2 and TRBJ1-5, with 7 bases matching TRBD1. CDR3 length equals 15 residues. The V and J ends lost 7 bases and 1 base, in that order; junction bases with no gene match: 7. Germline CDR1 and CDR2: SNHLY and FYNNEI. CDR3 amino acids: CASIDRDESNQPQHF. The CDR3 DNA reads TGTGCCAGCATTGACAGGGATGAGAGCAATCAGCCCCAGCATTTT.

The chain employs TRBV20-1 and TRBJ2-1; 9 bases are a match to TRBD1. CDR3 length: 14 residues. The ends lost 4 bases at V and 8 bases at J; junction bases unmatched: 9. CDR1 is DFQATT, CDR2 SNEGSKA, per germline (reference sequence). In nucleotides, the CDR3 is TGCAGTGCTATAGGGACAGGGTTGGATGATGAGCAGTTCTTC. It translates to CSAIGTGLDDEQFF.

V is TRBV27 and J is TRBJ1-1, with no clear D. There are 13 residues in the CDR3. The V gene lost 5 bases and the J gene lost 4 bases, with 11 bases spanning the gap. Germline assignment: CDR1 MNHEY and CDR2 SMNVEV (reference sequence). The CDR3 DNA reads as TGTGCCAGCAGTGATAGGAGAGGCACTGAAGCTTTCTTT. Residues: CASSDRRGTEAFF.

The gene calls are TRBV7-2 and TRBJ2-4; no reliable D call. The closer fit of TRBJ2-7 to the DNA end suggests the J call may be wrong. Germline V gene sequence: CDR1 SGHTA, CDR2 FQGNSA. The CDR3 covers 13 residues. The CDR3 DNA follows: TGTGCCAGCACGCCTAATGGTGGCTACGAGCAGTACTTC. Translation: CASTPNGGYEQYF.

A few counts support this clonotype. The chain uses TRBV4-1 and TRBJ2-7, with 7 positions matching TRBD1. The CDR3 covers 15 residues. Germline V gene data show CDR1 as MGHRA and CDR2 as YSYEKL. The J segment lost 1 base and the V segment lost 4 bases, leaving 7 bases of the junction unmatched. The CDR3 DNA is TGCGCCAGCAGCCTCCTTGTGACAGGGTCCTACGAGCAGTACTTC. This sequence encodes CASSLLVTGSYEQYF.

This clonotype was found a few times. CDR3 DNA: TGTGCCAGCAAAGATACGGTGCCGGCCGATGAGCAGTTCTTC. Residues: CASKDTVPADEQFF. The chain has TRBV5-5 and TRBJ2-1; D unclear. The germline gives CDR1 SGHKS, CDR2 YYEKEE (reference sequence). CDR3 length: 14 residues. V lost 6 bases, J lost 8 bases, and 18 bases lay in between.

In this sample, this clonotype turned up a few times. The rearrangement joins TRBV10-3 to TRBJ2-7; 9 bases align to TRBD1. Germline trimming cut 10 bases from V and 2 bases from J; bases unmatched to any gene: 6. Germline-derived CDR1 and CDR2 are ENHRY and SYGVKD. CDR3 length: 13 amino acids. This CDR3 is CASAGTGTYEQYF. In DNA form, the CDR3 reads TGTGCCAGCGCCGGGACAGGGACCTACGAGCAGTACTTC.

This clonotype has a count of ten or more. The genes are TRBV10-3 and TRBJ1-1; tentatively, D is TRBD1 (5 bases). Per germline, CDR1 ENHRY and CDR2 SYGVKD. This CDR3 has 14 amino acids. The V end lost 5 bases, the J end lost 5 bases, and 15 bases lay between the germline ends. The CDR3 loop reads CAISLKQEVTEAFF. In DNA form, the CDR3 reads TGTGCCATCAGTTTAAAACAGGAGGTGACTGAAGCTTTCTTT.